The T cell receptor (beta chain) described here comes from a study of blood T cell repertoires in COVID-19. Overall study context: T cells, B-cell-depleted T cells, or PBMCs provided the cDNA or gDNA that served as material.

Original methodology: The authors estimated nucleated cell counts from reference gene primer amplification. The protocol was immunoSEQ multiplex PCR, while the TCRdb copy is restricted to in-frame clones and leaves out a portion. The V and J calls and clone size come from that table; D and trimming were worked out from the DNA. The table includes fewer than 45,000 clones, approximately 90% detected once. Sequenced input: peripheral blood. This clonotype was obtained from a woman aged 30 to 39 in a cohort sampled during active COVID-19.

As DNA, the CDR3 is TGTGCCAGCAGCTTAGACAGGGGGCGGAAAGAGCAGTACTTC. Protein: CASSLDRGRKEQYF. The chain has TRBV7-9 and TRBJ2-7; 9 nucleotides align to TRBD1. Germline CDR1 is SEHNR and CDR2 is FQNEAQ (reference sequence). There are 14 residues in the CDR3. V dropped 1 base and J dropped 7; count of bases not matched to a gene: 5.